These 23 T cell receptor beta chains were sequenced from one sample in a study of cytomegalovirus exposure and HLA in healthy donors. The PCR was carried out with 60 Vbeta primers and 13 Jbeta primers. Sequencing used immunoSEQ multiplex PCR; TCRdb keeps in-frame clones, though not all of them. The sample holds approximately 110,000 clones, roughly 74% seen once. Sequencing was done on a sample of PBMCs. All receptors come from a woman aged 25 to 39 in good health and CMV-seronegative.

The sample holds one count of this clone. The J gene is TRBJ1-2, the V gene TRBV2; D perhaps matches TRBD1 (6 bases). Germline lookup yields CDR1 SNHLY and CDR2 FYNNEI. The CDR3 loop spans 14 amino acids. V was shortened by 2 bases and J by 5 bases, with 12 bases between the two germline ends. The chain's CDR3 is CASSERTAEYGYTF. The CDR3 region has the DNA TGTGCCAGCAGTGAACGGACAGCAGAGTATGGCTACACCTTC.

V and J are TRBV11-3 and TRBJ1-3; D not certain. Germline-derived CDR1 and CDR2 are SGHNT and YENEEA. The CDR3 runs 11 residues. Trimming took off 4 bases at V and 6 bases at J, with 4 bases between the two ends. CDR3 region: CASSWANTIYF. The CDR3 DNA is TGTGCCAGCAGCTGGGCAAACACCATATATTTT. The variable domain in full, with the rest retrieved from reference TRBV11-3 and TRBJ1-3, is EAGVVQSPRYKIIEKKQPVAFWCNPISGHNTLYWYLQNLGQGPELLIRYENEEAVDDSQLPKDRFSAERLKGVDSTLKIQPAELGDSAVYLCASSWANTIYFGEGSWLTVV.

The V gene is TRBV7-9, the J gene TRBJ1-5; TRBD1 might be the D (5 bases). This CDR3 contains 17 residues. Trimming stripped 4 bases from V and 1 base from J, with 17 bases between. From germline, CDR1 is SEHNR and CDR2 FQNEAQ (reference sequence). CDR3 nucleotides: TGTGCCAGCAGCTCAGAACACAGGACCCTAAGCAATCAGCCCCAGCATTTT. Protein: CASSSEHRTLSNQPQHF.

CDR3 nucleotide sequence: TGTGCCACCAGCGGGCCGGGGAGTGAAGCTTTCTTT. Translating it yields CATSGPGSEAFF. The chain carries TRBV15 and TRBJ1-1; D is uncertain. Trimming stripped 5 bases from V and 7 bases from J, with 11 bases between. The CDR3 has 12 residues. The V gene's germline CDR1 is LNHNV and CDR2 YYDKDF (reference sequence).

This clone was recorded a few times. The rearrangement joins TRBV15 to TRBJ1-5, with D perhaps TRBD1 (5 bases). Deletions cut 3 bases from V and 4 bases from J, with 10 bases between. The germline gives CDR1 LNHNV, CDR2 YYDKDF (reference sequence). The CDR3 spans 14 residues. The CDR3 here is CATSSKGVNQPQHF. In nucleotides, the CDR3 is TGTGCCACCAGCAGTAAAGGGGTTAATCAGCCCCAGCATTTT. The whole variable domain, remainder taken from reference TRBV15 and TRBJ1-5, is DAMVIQNPRYQVTQFGKPVTLSCSQTLNHNVMYWYQQKSSQAPKLLFHYYDKDFNNEADTPDNFQSRRPNTSFCFLDIRSPGLGDTAMYLCATSSKGVNQPQHFGDGTRLSIL.

The gene calls are TRBV6-1 and TRBJ1-1, with D possibly being TRBD1 (5 bases). The V and J ends lost 8 bases and 4 bases respectively, with 20 bases between them. CDR1 and CDR2 from the germline V gene are MNHNS and SASEGT. This CDR3 is built from 15 residues. The CDR3 spells CASSVPRGGGTEAFF. The CDR3 nucleotides read TGTGCCAGCTCTGTTCCTCGGGGCGGGGGCACTGAAGCTTTCTTT.

The V call is TRBV7-9, the J call TRBJ2-3; D might be TRBD2 (6 bases). Germline CDR1 SEHNR, CDR2 FQNEAQ (reference sequence). This CDR3 region has 16 residues. Trimming pared 4 bases from V and 2 bases from J, leaving 16 bases between. CDR3 residues: CASSSGDSENTDTQYF. The CDR3 coding sequence is TGTGCCAGCAGCTCCGGGGACTCGGAAAACACAGATACGCAGTATTTT.

This chain connects TRBV5-1 to TRBJ2-3; TRBD2 aligns across 10 bases. Losses at the gene ends were 4 bases for V and 1 base for J; bases not matched to a gene: 6. Germline assignment: CDR1 SGHRS and CDR2 YFSETQ. The length of the CDR3 is 16 residues. The DNA of the CDR3 is TGCGCCAGCAGCGGAACCGGGACTAGCGGCACAGATACGCAGTATTTT. The encoded protein is CASSGTGTSGTDTQYF.

The sample holds a few counts of this clone. The rearrangement joins TRBV19 to TRBJ1-5, with a weak D call TRBD1 (5 bases). The length of the CDR3 is 19 residues. V shed 5 bases and J shed 2 bases, with 25 bases lying between them. From germline, CDR1 is LNHDA and CDR2 SQIVND (reference sequence). The CDR3: CASSPPVATDPSGNQPQHF. DNA of the CDR3: TGTGCCAGTAGTCCCCCTGTCGCGACAGATCCTTCCGGCAATCAGCCCCAGCATTTT.

This clone has only a few counts. The gene calls are TRBV27 and TRBJ1-2; no reliable D call. Germline loops: CDR1 MNHEY, CDR2 SMNVEV (reference sequence). Trimming removed 3 bases from V and 2 bases from J, with 10 bases in between. The CDR3 has 14 amino acids. The CDR3 sequence: CASSFSRWNYGYTF. CDR3 DNA sequence: TGTGCCAGCAGTTTTTCGCGGTGGAACTATGGCTACACCTTC.

This chain joins TRBV18 and TRBJ1-6; 7 bases are a match to TRBD1. J was trimmed by 11 bases and V by 5 bases; bases with no gene match: 9. The CDR3 sequence is 14 residues long. Germline values: CDR1 KGHSH, CDR2 LQKENI. This CDR3 reads CASSDDRDFAPLHF. As DNA, the CDR3 is TGTGCCAGCTCAGATGACAGGGACTTTGCACCCCTCCACTTT.

The chain employs TRBV30 and TRBJ1-1; D not resolved. The germline V gene encodes CDR1 GTSNPN and CDR2 SVGIG (reference sequence). The CDR3 has 13 amino acids. Deletions cut 0 bases from V and 6 bases from J, with 11 bases between. As DNA, the CDR3 is TGTGCCTGGAGTGTTAGTTTTCTATCTGAAGCTTTCTTT. It encodes CAWSVSFLSEAFF.

This clone was observed a handful of times. The V and J genes are TRBV2 and TRBJ2-2, with 7 bases aligning to TRBD2. Germline V gene sequence: CDR1 SNHLY, CDR2 FYNNEI. The CDR3 has 18 residues. Trimming removed 3 bases from V and 0 bases from J; junction bases left unmatched: 10. The CDR3 spells CASSEVPYLAANTGELFF. The CDR3 bases are TGTGCCAGCAGTGAGGTGCCCTATCTAGCGGCGAACACCGGGGAGCTGTTTTTT.

The chain has TRBV7-9 and TRBJ2-3; the match to TRBD2 covers 10 bases. The CDR3 runs 16 residues. From germline, CDR1 is SEHNR and CDR2 FQNEAQ (reference sequence). V dropped 5 bases and J dropped 3; count of bases not matched to a gene: 8. In DNA form, the CDR3 reads TGTGCCAGCAGCCCGGGAGGGGGACTAGCGACAGATACGCAGTATTTT. Protein: CASSPGGGLATDTQYF.

Written as DNA, the CDR3 is TGTGCCAGCTTAGGAACAGTTCAAGAGACCCAGTACTTC. It specifies CASLGTVQETQYF. The chain links TRBV6-1 to TRBJ2-5; D is unresolved. The germline CDR1 and CDR2 sequences are MNHNS and SASEGT. Trimming took 8 bases from V and 2 from J, leaving 12 bases between them. This CDR3 has 13 residues.

The genes are TRBV29-1 and TRBJ2-5; D may be TRBD1 (6 bases). V was pared by 4 bases and J by 5 bases, with 17 bases between. The CDR3 spans 14 residues. Per the germline V gene, CDR1 is SQVTM and CDR2 is ANQGSEA. The CDR3 bases are TGCAGCGTTGCCGAACAGGGTAGAGGGGAGACCCAGTACTTC. Translated, it gives CSVAEQGRGETQYF.

The CDR3 nucleotides are TGTGCCAGCAGTTACTCGAGACAGTTGAACACTGAAGCTTTCTTT. The encoded protein is CASSYSRQLNTEAFF. The chain uses TRBV6-5 and TRBJ1-1; perhaps TRBD1 as D (5 bases). CDR1 and CDR2 from the germline V gene are MNHEY and SVGAGI. This CDR3 spans 15 amino acids. The germline V and J ends were trimmed by 0 bases and 0 bases, with 8 bases remaining between them.

This rearrangement joins TRBV2 to TRBJ2-3; D is perhaps TRBD2 (6 bases). The CDR3 totals 14 residues. The V gene's germline CDR1 is SNHLY and CDR2 FYNNEI. V gave up 3 bases and J gave up 1 base, with 8 bases separating them. CDR3 amino acids: CASSDGEGTDTQYF. The CDR3, as DNA: TGTGCCAGCAGTGACGGGGAGGGCACAGATACGCAGTATTTT.

V and J are TRBV6-5 and TRBJ2-5; TRBD2 might be the D (6 bases). The V gene lost 6 bases and the J gene lost 3 bases, with 17 bases spanning the gap. Germline V gene lookup returns CDR1 MNHEY and CDR2 SVGAGI. The CDR3 length is 15 residues. In DNA, the CDR3 is TGTGCCAGCAGGAGGCAGGCGGGGCGCGAAGAGACCCAGTACTTC. This codes for CASRRQAGREETQYF.

This sequence joins TRBV5-1 and TRBJ2-1, with 9 bases that match TRBD1. J was trimmed by 6 bases and V by 7 bases; bases with no gene match: 8. The germline gives CDR1 SGHRS, CDR2 YFSETQ. The CDR3 spans 14 residues. Here the CDR3 reads CASCRDRVINEQFF. Written as DNA, the CDR3 is TGCGCCAGCTGCCGGGACAGGGTAATCAATGAGCAGTTCTTC.

The rearrangement joins TRBV5-1 to TRBJ2-3; perhaps TRBD2 as D (6 bases). The CDR3 is 14 residues long. Germline values: CDR1 SGHRS, CDR2 YFSETQ. Trimming left V 5 bases short and J 3 bases short, with 13 bases between. Here the CDR3 reads CASREGFETDTQYF. CDR3 nucleotide sequence: TGCGCCAGCAGGGAGGGGTTTGAGACAGATACGCAGTATTTT.

V usage is TRBV30 and J usage is TRBJ1-2, with D perhaps TRBD1 (6 bases). The CDR3 is made up of 11 amino acids. Trimming took off 7 bases at V and 3 bases at J, with 9 bases between the two ends. Looked up from germline, CDR1 is GTSNPN and CDR2 is SVGIG (reference sequence). In nucleotides, the CDR3 is TGTGCCTCCGGACAGTACTATGGCTACACCTTC. Its translation: CASGQYYGYTF.

The CDR3 coding sequence is TGTGCCAGCAGTCTCGGGCCGGGAGCCCTCTACGAGCAGTACTTC. As protein: CASSLGPGALYEQYF. The chain links TRBV28 to TRBJ2-7; the D gene is possibly TRBD2 (6 bases). The V end was cut by 5 bases, the J end by 3 bases, with 17 bases between. The CDR3 is made up of 15 amino acids. Germline CDR1 reads MDHEN; CDR2 reads SYDVKM.